This T cell receptor (beta chain) was recovered during a study of spatial heterogeneity in lung cancer. Study information: An average of more than ten raw reads was observed per unique TCR and UMI combination.

Time point of the sample: sample taken at primary tumor resection. Whole RNA, isolated from tumor, nontumor lung or frozen PBMC, was sequenced without prior sorting. Donors were around 70 untreated early-stage non-small cell lung cancer patients. Unique molecular identifiers tagged every individual TCR cDNA molecule. TCRdb itself ran the 5' RACE reads through MiXCR, one entry per CDR3 protein. The top ten clones hold over 5.5% of a sample with under 75,000 distinct CDR3 sequences, about 14% of them seen once. The CDR3 is 15 amino acids. Germline values: CDR1 MNHEY, CDR2 SMNVEV (reference sequence). Germline trimming cut 6 bases from V and 5 bases from J; bases unmatched to any gene: 6. There are a few counts of this clonotype.

The chain is built from TRBV27 and TRBJ2-2; 10 positions match TRBD1. The sample here was PBMCs, taken at surgery. The clonotype originates from a male donor with early-stage non-small cell lung cancer. The CDR3 loop reads CASRLPGQGTGELFF. The CDR3 bases are TGTGCCAGCAGATTGCCGGGACAGGGGACCGGGGAGCTGTTTTTT.